These 26 T cell receptor beta chains share one sample of origin, sequenced in a study of shared clonotypes between healthy human individuals. Clones were read by immunoSEQ multiplex PCR, and TCRdb kept only the in-frame ones, dropping some. Of fewer than 1.8 million clones listed, 98% are singletons. Sequences were obtained from naive CD4+ T cells sorted from blood. Subset noted: CD45RA+ positively selected. The receptors originated from a man younger than 40 in good health.

This clone was seen only once. V and J are TRBV19 and TRBJ2-7; the match to TRBD1 covers 9 bases. CDR3 size: 15 residues. J gave up 2 bases and V 3 bases, and 5 bases lay outside the gene matches. Germline-derived CDR1 and CDR2 are LNHDA and SQIVND (reference sequence). The CDR3 spells CASSMGQGETYEQYF. For the CDR3, the DNA is TGTGCCAGTAGTATGGGACAGGGTGAAACCTACGAGCAGTACTTC.

The chain employs TRBV18 and TRBJ1-4, with 9 bases lining up with TRBD1. From germline, CDR1 is KGHSH and CDR2 LQKENI. There are 15 residues in the CDR3. The V gene end was trimmed by 5 bases and the J gene end by 5 bases; junction bases not matched to a gene: 6. The CDR3 sequence: CASSSTGGRNEKLFF. CDR3 bases: TGTGCCAGCTCATCGACAGGGGGGAGGAATGAAAAACTGTTTTTT.

The chain joins TRBV18 to TRBJ2-7; 11 positions match TRBD1. Per germline, CDR1 KGHSH and CDR2 LQKENI. The CDR3 spans 19 residues. Trimming removed 0 bases from V and 2 bases from J; junction bases left unmatched: 12. CDR3 sequence: CASSPPLRDRGFTAYEQYF. The CDR3 coding sequence is TGTGCCAGCTCACCACCTTTGCGGGACAGGGGGTTTACTGCCTACGAGCAGTACTTC.

The J gene is TRBJ2-3, the V gene TRBV18; no reliable D call. The germline V and J ends were trimmed by 4 bases and 5 bases, with 7 bases remaining between them. CDR1 is KGHSH, CDR2 LQKENI, per germline. This CDR3 comprises 12 residues. The CDR3 sequence is CASSRFEDTQYF. The DNA for the CDR3 is TGTGCCAGCTCACGGTTTGAAGATACGCAGTATTTT.

This clone was observed once. The rearrangement uses TRBV7-9 and TRBJ2-5; D may be TRBD2 (6 bases). CDR1 and CDR2 (germline): SEHNR, FQNEAQ (reference sequence). The CDR3 length is 14 residues. With 5 bases removed from V and 6 bases from J, the gap between germline ends came to 16 bases. The CDR3 nucleotides read TGTGCCAGCAGCCAACGGGAGTTGGCAAAGACCCAGTACTTC. The encoded protein is CASSQRELAKTQYF.

The chain uses TRBV5-1 and TRBJ2-3, with D perhaps assigned TRBD1 or TRBD2 (5 bases each). V was trimmed by 0 bases and J by 8 bases, leaving 13 bases between them. Germline V gene lookup returns CDR1 SGHRS and CDR2 YFSETQ. CDR3 size: 14 residues. The CDR3 DNA reads TGCGCCAGCAGCTTGGGGGACCCGATTCCTACGCAGTATTTT. It codes for CASSLGDPIPTQYF. The full variable domain, with the rest looked up from reference TRBV5-1 and TRBJ2-3, is KAGVTQTPRYLIKTRGQQVTLSCSPISGHRSVSWYQQTPGQGLQFLFEYFSETQRNKGNFPGRFSGRQFSNSRSEMNVSTLELGDSALYLCASSLGDPIPTQYFGPGTRLTVL.

The V call is TRBV5-1, the J call TRBJ2-4; D remains unclear. The V gene's germline CDR1 is SGHRS and CDR2 YFSETQ. With 3 bases removed from V and 0 bases from J, the gap between germline ends came to 10 bases. The CDR3 covers 15 residues. The CDR3 spells CASSSDNLAKNIQYF. The CDR3 nucleotides read TGCGCCAGCAGCTCAGACAACTTAGCCAAAAACATTCAGTACTTC.

The chain carries TRBV5-4 and TRBJ2-5; 9 nucleotides align to TRBD2. With 5 bases clipped from V and 5 bases from J, the junction kept 4 bases outside the gene matches. CDR1 and CDR2 from the germline V gene are SGHNT and YYREEE (reference sequence). This CDR3 region has 13 residues. The CDR3 sequence is CASRREGRETQYF. As DNA, the CDR3 is TGTGCCAGCAGGCGGGAGGGCCGGGAGACCCAGTACTTC.

Only one count was recorded for this clone. The chain couples TRBV25-1 to TRBJ1-5, with 8 nucleotides matching TRBD1. Germline V lookup: CDR1 MGHDK, CDR2 SYGVNS. After removal of 4 bases from V and 6 bases from J, the junction contained 5 bases not matched to a gene. This CDR3 contains 14 residues. The CDR3 protein is CASSGTGPSQPQHF. CDR3 coding DNA: TGTGCCAGCAGTGGGACAGGGCCGTCTCAGCCCCAGCATTTT.

This chain connects TRBV19 to TRBJ2-7, with TRBD1 matching over 7 bases. Germline CDR1 LNHDA, CDR2 SQIVND (reference sequence). J was trimmed by 3 bases and V by 7 bases; bases with no gene match: 12. The CDR3 loop spans 15 amino acids. The CDR3 is CASKRTGGGFYEQYF. The CDR3, as DNA: TGTGCCAGTAAAAGGACAGGCGGAGGATTCTACGAGCAGTACTTC.

The rearrangement links TRBV9 to TRBJ2-3; D is perhaps TRBD2 (5 bases). V was cut by 2 bases and J by 2 bases, with 9 bases left in between. CDR3 size: 14 residues. The germline V gene has CDR1 SGDLS and CDR2 YYNGEE. CDR3 in amino acids: CASSVGVFTDTQYF. The CDR3 nucleotides are TGTGCCAGCAGCGTCGGGGTATTCACAGATACGCAGTATTTT. Complete variable domain (other parts from reference TRBV9 and TRBJ2-3): DSGVTQTPKHLITATGQRVTLRCSPRSGDLSVYWYQQSLDQGLQFLIQYYNGEERAKGNILERFSAQQFPDLHSELNLSSLELGDSALYFCASSVGVFTDTQYFGPGTRLTVL.

The V gene is TRBV5-4, the J gene TRBJ2-7; 9 nucleotides line up with TRBD2. Germline V lookup: CDR1 SGHNT, CDR2 YYREEE (reference sequence). This CDR3 is built from 17 residues. The ends lost 3 bases at V and 6 bases at J; junction bases unmatched: 16. The CDR3 sequence is CASSSPAPGAGGPEQYF. CDR3 in DNA: TGTGCCAGCAGCTCCCCGGCCCCGGGCGCGGGAGGGCCCGAGCAGTACTTC.

This chain joins TRBV7-2 and TRBJ2-1; 7 bases are a match to TRBD1. The CDR3 totals 13 residues. V lost 4 bases and J lost 5; bases outside the gene matches: 2. The germline V gene encodes CDR1 SGHTA and CDR2 FQGNSA. CDR3 amino acids: CASSWDRNNEQFF. The CDR3 DNA reads TGTGCCAGCAGCTGGGACAGAAACAATGAGCAGTTCTTC.

The rearrangement uses TRBV10-3 and TRBJ2-2; D is perhaps TRBD1 (5 bases). This CDR3 contains 14 residues. V lost 4 bases, J lost 4 bases, and 10 bases lay in between. Germline V CDR1 and CDR2: ENHRY, SYGVKD. The CDR3 loop reads CAISGRGPTGELFF. CDR3 coding DNA: TGTGCCATCAGTGGAAGGGGCCCCACCGGGGAGCTGTTTTTT.

The rearrangement joins TRBV5-1 to TRBJ2-3; D may match TRBD1 or TRBD2 (5 bases each). V dropped 7 bases and J dropped 6 bases, with 15 bases sitting between them. The CDR3 spans 13 residues. The germline V gene has CDR1 SGHRS and CDR2 YFSETQ. The DNA for the CDR3 is TGCGCCAGCTCCAAGGGGCCGGGGGATACGCAGTATTTT. Its translation: CASSKGPGDTQYF.

The V gene is TRBV14, the J gene TRBJ1-2; no definite D call. The CDR3 has 14 amino acids. Germline loops: CDR1 SGHDN, CDR2 FVKESK. Trimming left V 1 base short and J 4 bases short, with 10 bases between. The CDR3 here is CASSQVSRLYGYTF. CDR3 coding DNA: TGTGCCAGCAGCCAAGTCTCCAGGCTCTATGGCTACACCTTC.

The chain is built from TRBV28 and TRBJ1-2; TRBD1 agrees at 8 bases. The germline CDR1 and CDR2 sequences are MDHEN and SYDVKM. The CDR3 contains 12 residues. Trimming cost V 9 bases and J 3 bases; bases outside gene matches: 3. The CDR3 nucleotides are TGTGCCAGTATACAGGGGGACTATGGCTACACCTTC. Translated, it gives CASIQGDYGYTF.

This chain connects TRBV5-1 to TRBJ1-1; maybe TRBD1 (6 bases). With 3 bases removed from V and 4 bases from J, the gap between germline ends came to 10 bases. Germline V gives CDR1 SGHRS, CDR2 YFSETQ. This CDR3 spans 13 amino acids. CDR3 sequence (DNA): TGCGCCAGCAGCTACAGGGACCTCACTGAAGCTTTCTTT. As protein: CASSYRDLTEAFF.

This clone was seen only once. This chain links TRBV28 with TRBJ2-7, with 10 bases that match TRBD1. Germline CDR1 and CDR2: MDHEN and SYDVKM. The CDR3 extends over 15 amino acids. The junction had 9 bases not matched to a gene; V was cut back by 5 bases and J by 5 bases. CDR3 nucleotides: TGTGCCAGCAGTATCCCCGGGACAGGGGTCCACGAGCAGTACTTC. Its protein product is CASSIPGTGVHEQYF.

The chain carries TRBV10-1 and TRBJ2-1; D gene uncertain. From germline, CDR1 is WNHNN and CDR2 SYGVQD (reference sequence). The CDR3 has 15 amino acids. V lost 2 bases and J lost 0, with 8 bases in between. This CDR3 reads CASSEMGSSYNEQFF. CDR3 DNA sequence: TGCGCCAGCAGTGAGATGGGTAGCTCCTACAATGAGCAGTTCTTC.

J is TRBJ2-3 and V is TRBV18, with D tentatively TRBD1 (6 bases). The CDR3 is made up of 14 amino acids. In germline, CDR1 is KGHSH, CDR2 LQKENI. V shed 4 bases and J shed 2 bases, with 10 bases lying between them. The CDR3 loop reads CASSQTGITDTQYF. The CDR3 nucleotides read TGTGCCAGCTCACAAACAGGGATCACAGATACGCAGTATTTT.

The chain couples TRBV5-4 to TRBJ1-4; TRBD1 might be the D (6 bases). Trimming removed 5 bases at V and 1 base at J, with 9 bases between. CDR1 is SGHNT, CDR2 YYREEE, per germline (reference sequence). The CDR3 has 14 residues. The CDR3 nucleotides are TGTGCCAGCAGTCAGGGGCTAACTAATGAAAAACTGTTTTTT. Its translation: CASSQGLTNEKLFF. The full variable domain, completed using reference TRBV5-4 and TRBJ1-4, is ETGVTQSPTHLIKTRGQQVTLRCSSQSGHNTVSWYQQALGQGPQFIFQYYREEENGRGNFPPRFSGLQFPNYSSELNVNALELDDSALYLCASSQGLTNEKLFFGSGTQLSVL.

The rearrangement joins TRBV7-2 to TRBJ2-1, with 9 nucleotides matching TRBD2. V shed 0 bases, J shed 13 bases, and the junction held 7 bases outside the gene matches. Germline lookup yields CDR1 SGHTA and CDR2 FQGNSA. This CDR3 has 14 residues. CDR3 sequence: CASSLASSGAFQFF. CDR3 nucleotides: TGTGCCAGCAGCTTAGCCTCTAGCGGGGCCTTTCAGTTCTTC.

This chain links TRBV27 with TRBJ2-7; TRBD2 matches at 16 bases. This CDR3 has 18 amino acids. Germline values: CDR1 MNHEY, CDR2 SMNVEV (reference sequence). V lost 4 bases, J lost 2 bases, and 8 bases stayed unmatched. The DNA for the CDR3 is TGTGCCAGCAGTTATAGGGGGACTAGCGGGAGGGAAACCTACGAGCAGTACTTC. Translation gives CASSYRGTSGRETYEQYF.

In regard to this clone: The same CDR3 arises from other DNA sequences in this sample as well. The chain is built from TRBV5-1 and TRBJ2-7; D remains unclear. The ends were cut back, 2 bases at V and 3 bases at J, with 9 bases in the middle. The germline gives CDR1 SGHRS, CDR2 YFSETQ. The CDR3 runs 13 residues. CDR3 amino acids: CASSLVADYEQYF. The CDR3 DNA reads as TGCGCCAGCAGCTTAGTAGCAGACTACGAGCAGTACTTC.

This clone came up once. The chain joins TRBV14 to TRBJ1-1; D is undetermined. V lost 7 bases and J lost 1, with 10 bases in between. This CDR3 has 13 amino acids. CDR1 is SGHDN and CDR2 is FVKESK in the germline V gene. CDR3 nucleotide sequence: TGTGCCAGCACCTCTTACCCGAACACTGAAGCTTTCTTT. Amino acids: CASTSYPNTEAFF.